These 21 T cell receptor beta chains came from one sample sequenced in a study of CD8+ T cells in alopecia areata. The authors extracted RNA and reverse transcribed it into cDNA as the sequencing template. Profiling relied on immunoSEQ multiplex PCR, and the TCRdb table lists in-frame clones only, not all of them. This table holds some 220,000 clones, more than 45% found once. Treatment defined: oral pan-JAK inhibitor, 5-10 mg twice daily. Here the sequenced sample was CD4+ T cells sorted from blood, taken at week 4, from a patient treated with tofacitinib. The receptors stem from a human donor with alopecia areata.

CDR3 protein: CASSGRGAEETQYF. CDR3 bases: TGTGCCAGCAGTGGCAGGGGCGCGGAAGAGACCCAGTACTTC. The chain recombines TRBV5-6 with TRBJ2-5; D is possibly TRBD1 (6 bases). From germline, CDR1 is SGHDT and CDR2 YYEEEE. This CDR3 region has 14 residues. The germline V and J ends were trimmed by 5 bases and 3 bases, with 14 bases remaining between them.

The V gene is TRBV30, the J gene TRBJ2-7, with 8 bases aligning to TRBD1. V shed 3 bases, J shed 6 bases, and the junction held 1 base outside the gene matches. The germline V gene has CDR1 GTSNPN and CDR2 SVGIG (reference sequence). The CDR3 runs to 11 residues. The CDR3 protein is CAWSRGPEQYF. The CDR3, as DNA: TGTGCCTGGAGCAGGGGGCCCGAGCAGTACTTC.

This clone was found a few times. The J gene is TRBJ2-3, the V gene TRBV11-2; weak D call: TRBD2 (5 bases). Germline V CDR1 and CDR2: SGHAT, FQNNGV. The CDR3 spans 17 residues. V lost 2 bases and J lost 0, with 15 bases in between. CDR3 protein: CASSLRWALASTDTQYF. In nucleotides, the CDR3 is TGTGCCAGCAGCTTACGGTGGGCGCTAGCAAGCACAGATACGCAGTATTTT.

The chain joins TRBV2 to TRBJ2-7, with a possible D match to TRBD1 (6 bases). Trimming took off 8 bases at V and 2 bases at J, with 13 bases between the two ends. The CDR3 has 13 amino acids. CDR1 is SNHLY and CDR2 is FYNNEI in the germline V gene. In nucleotides, the CDR3 is TGTGCCAGCGCCGACAGGATCCCCTACGAGCAGTACTTC. It is translated as CASADRIPYEQYF.

The chain joins TRBV4-3 to TRBJ1-4, with no clear D. The V gene's germline CDR1 is LGHNA and CDR2 YSLEER. The CDR3 extends over 15 amino acids. V dropped 4 bases and J dropped 0 bases, with 9 bases sitting between them. CDR3 amino acids: CASSPRRATNEKLFF. CDR3 DNA sequence: TGCGCCAGCAGCCCTCGACGGGCAACTAATGAAAAACTGTTTTTT.

Concerning this clone itself: The sample holds other DNA sequences that translate to the same CDR3. The chain links TRBV29-1 to TRBJ1-1; D unresolved. Trimming took 3 bases from V and 0 from J, leaving 5 bases between them. Germline CDR1 SQVTM, CDR2 ANQGSEA. CDR3 length: 12 residues. The CDR3 coding sequence is TGCAGCGTTGATGCAGTGAACACTGAAGCTTTCTTT. Amino acid sequence: CSVDAVNTEAFF.

The J gene is TRBJ2-5, the V gene TRBV19; D gene uncertain. Trimming left V 5 bases short and J 2 bases short, with 9 bases between. The CDR3 has 13 amino acids. The V gene's germline CDR1 is LNHDA and CDR2 SQIVND (reference sequence). The chain's CDR3 is CASSLHFQETQYF. DNA for the CDR3: TGTGCCAGTAGTCTACACTTTCAAGAGACCCAGTACTTC.

The V gene is TRBV7-9, the J gene TRBJ2-4; 9 bases are shared with TRBD1. Germline V gene sequence: CDR1 SEHNR, CDR2 FQNEAQ (reference sequence). This CDR3 contains 14 residues. Trimming at V came to 4 bases and at J to 4 bases, leaving 2 bases not matched to a gene. As DNA, the CDR3 is TGTGCCAGCAGCTACGACAGGGGGAAAAACATTCAGTACTTC. It encodes CASSYDRGKNIQYF.

J is TRBJ2-1 and V is TRBV4-3; 9 nucleotides align to TRBD2. J gave up 0 bases and V 3 bases, and 9 bases lay outside the gene matches. Germline lookup yields CDR1 LGHNA and CDR2 YSLEER. CDR3 length: 18 amino acids. The CDR3 DNA follows: TGCGCCAGCAGCCACGCAGCGGGGGGCGGGAGCTCCTACAATGAGCAGTTCTTC. This translates into CASSHAAGGGSSYNEQFF.

This clone was found a few times. The chain is built from TRBV7-9 and TRBJ2-4; no clear D gene. V lost 0 bases and J lost 8, with 14 bases in between. Germline CDR1 reads SEHNR; CDR2 reads FQNEAQ (reference sequence). The CDR3 runs to 15 residues. The chain's CDR3 is CASSLALSSSDIQYF. Written as DNA, the CDR3 is TGTGCCAGCAGCTTAGCGCTAAGCTCGTCGGACATTCAGTACTTC.

The chain joins TRBV9 to TRBJ1-1, with a weak D call TRBD1 (6 bases). The ends were cut back, 0 bases at V and 0 bases at J, with 9 bases in the middle. Germline V gene lookup returns CDR1 SGDLS and CDR2 YYNGEE. There are 15 residues in the CDR3. The CDR3 coding sequence is TGTGCCAGCAGCGTAGGTAGGACAGTGAACACTGAAGCTTTCTTT. This sequence encodes CASSVGRTVNTEAFF.

The chain employs TRBV15 and TRBJ2-5; no definite D call. This CDR3 region has 11 residues. Trimming shortened V by 1 base and J by 6 bases, and 3 bases separated the two germline ends. Germline V CDR1 and CDR2: LNHNV, YYDKDF (reference sequence). The CDR3 DNA follows: TGTGCCACCAGCAGAGGAAAGACCCAGTACTTC. Amino acids: CATSRGKTQYF.

This clone was observed a single time. This sequence is one base from a far larger clone and is likely a read error. The CDR3 sequence is CASSPSSYEQYF. The CDR3 nucleotides read TGTGCCAGCAGCCCGAGCTCCTACGAGCAGTACTTC. The chain employs TRBV9 and TRBJ2-7; D ambiguous. V shed 4 bases and J shed 0 bases, with 5 bases lying between them. The CDR3 has 12 residues. Germline-derived CDR1 and CDR2 are SGDLS and YYNGEE.

The chain uses TRBV7-8 and TRBJ1-1; D remains ambiguous. The ends were cut back, 5 bases at V and 4 bases at J, with 11 bases in the middle. Germline V gene lookup returns CDR1 SGHVS and CDR2 FQNEAQ. The CDR3 length is 13 residues. CDR3 amino acids: CASSRTATTEAFF. The DNA of the CDR3 is TGTGCCAGCAGCCGTACAGCAACCACTGAAGCTTTCTTT.

V and J are TRBV6-5 and TRBJ2-2; 9 nucleotides match TRBD1. Germline lookup yields CDR1 MNHEY and CDR2 SVGAGI. There are 15 residues in the CDR3. The V and J ends lost 2 bases and 5 bases, in that order; junction bases with no gene match: 3. The CDR3 sequence is CASSYRTGVTGELFF. CDR3 in DNA: TGTGCCAGCAGTTACCGGACAGGGGTGACCGGGGAGCTGTTTTTT.

This clone occurred a few times. The chain combines TRBV9 with TRBJ1-2; possibly TRBD1 for D (6 bases). The CDR3 runs to 13 residues. The germline CDR1 and CDR2 sequences are SGDLS and YYNGEE. The V end was cut by 3 bases, the J end by 5 bases, with 11 bases between. CDR3 protein: CASSAHRDYGYTF. CDR3 sequence (DNA): TGTGCCAGCAGCGCCCACAGGGATTATGGCTACACCTTC.

This chain uses TRBV5-6 with TRBJ2-3; no clear D. Looked up from germline, CDR1 is SGHDT and CDR2 is YYEEEE. This CDR3 is built from 13 residues. Deletions cut 2 bases from V and 4 bases from J, with 8 bases between. CDR3 nucleotides: TGTGCCAGCAGCTTCGCTGGAGCAGATACGCAGTATTTT. This translates into CASSFAGADTQYF.

Regarding this clone: The germline gene is not matched at one end of the junction; a read error may be the cause. V and J are TRBV7-9 and TRBJ1-2, with 10 bases lining up with TRBD1. CDR3 length: 16 amino acids. Germline CDR1 is SEHNR and CDR2 is FQNEAQ (reference sequence). CDR3 DNA sequence: TGTGCCAGCAGCATAGCCTCCGGGACAGGGGCCTTCGGCTACACCTTC. Translation: CASSIASGTGAFGYTF.

The V gene is TRBV29-1, the J gene TRBJ1-1; a possible D gene is TRBD1 (5 bases). The CDR3 runs to 15 residues. Germline-derived CDR1 and CDR2 are SQVTM and ANQGSEA. V was shortened by 3 bases and J by 1 base, with 15 bases between the two germline ends. The CDR3, as DNA: TGCAGCGTTGAGAGTGCGGGACGGCAGAACACTGAAGCTTTCTTT. This sequence encodes CSVESAGRQNTEAFF.

This rearrangement joins TRBV6-5 to TRBJ1-6; 9 nucleotides align to TRBD1. With 5 bases clipped from V and 10 bases from J, the junction kept 3 bases outside the gene matches. The CDR3 runs 13 residues. Germline loops: CDR1 MNHEY, CDR2 SVGAGI. The CDR3 DNA is TGTGCCAGCAGTGACAGGGGGAGATCACCCCTCCACTTT. Translated, it gives CASSDRGRSPLHF.

The chain uses TRBV27 and TRBJ1-5; possibly TRBD1 for D (6 bases). Germline lookup yields CDR1 MNHEY and CDR2 SMNVEV (reference sequence). The CDR3 runs 16 residues. V dropped 6 bases and J dropped 2 bases, with 17 bases sitting between them. The CDR3 region is CASSPKTGMGNQPQHF. The CDR3 region has the DNA TGTGCCAGCAGCCCTAAAACAGGGATGGGCAATCAGCCCCAGCATTTT.